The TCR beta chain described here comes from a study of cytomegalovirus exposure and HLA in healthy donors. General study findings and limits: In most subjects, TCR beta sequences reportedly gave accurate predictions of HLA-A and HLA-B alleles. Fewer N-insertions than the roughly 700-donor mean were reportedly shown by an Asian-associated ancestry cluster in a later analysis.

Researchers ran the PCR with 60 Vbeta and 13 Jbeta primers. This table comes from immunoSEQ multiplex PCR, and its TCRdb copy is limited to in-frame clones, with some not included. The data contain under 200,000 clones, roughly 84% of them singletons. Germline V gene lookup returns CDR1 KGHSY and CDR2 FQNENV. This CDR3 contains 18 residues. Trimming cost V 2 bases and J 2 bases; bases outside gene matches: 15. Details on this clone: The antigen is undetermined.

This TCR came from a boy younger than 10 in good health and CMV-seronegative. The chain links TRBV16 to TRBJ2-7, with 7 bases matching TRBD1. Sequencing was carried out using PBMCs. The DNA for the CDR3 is TGTGCCAGCAGCCAACAAATCTCCATAGGGGGCGAAACCTACGAGCAGTACTTC. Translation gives CASSQQISIGGETYEQYF.